These T cell receptor beta chains were read from a single sample in a study of tumor and adjacent non-tumor tissue in lung cancer. TCRdb re-called the multiplex PCR reads through MiXCR, storing one row per CDR3 protein. In the table there are approximately 79,000 distinct CDR3 sequences, 76% of which are singletons. The material sequenced was distant non-tumor lung tissue. These receptors all come from a man aged 65-85 years with non-small cell lung cancer. The CDR3 runs from the conserved cysteine through the conserved F or W. Each record gives: D gene, V gene, J gene, clone size, CDR3 protein, CDR3 DNA. The D gene is left open where the match is weak. Clone size is stated in some rows and not others, as once, few, many or a class when expanded.

d_gene: .; v_gene: TRBV6-1; j_gene: TRBJ2-6; abundance: once; CDR3aa: CASSEGVWANVLTF; CDR3nt: TGTGCCAGCAGTGAGGGGGTATGGGCCAACGTCCTGACTTTC
d_gene: .; v_gene: TRBV5-4; j_gene: TRBJ1-2; abundance: .; CDR3aa: CASSPRGNYGNTF; CDR3nt: TGTGCCAGCAGCCCGAGGGGGAATTATGGCAACACCTTC
d_gene: TRBD1; v_gene: TRBV19; j_gene: TRBJ1-5; abundance: once; CDR3aa: CASGQDVNQPQHF; CDR3nt: TGTGCCAGTGGACAGGATGTCAATCAGCCCCAGCATTTT
d_gene: .; v_gene: TRBV11-2; j_gene: TRBJ1-2; abundance: many; CDR3aa: CASSLDVGVTHYGYTF; CDR3nt: TGTGCCAGCAGCTTAGATGTGGGGGTGACTCACTATGGCTACACCTTC
d_gene: TRBD2; v_gene: TRBV6-6; j_gene: TRBJ2-7; abundance: .; CDR3aa: CASSKTSGGGIYGQYF; CDR3nt: TGTGCCAGCAGCAAAACTAGCGGAGGAGGGATTTACGGGCAGTACTTC
d_gene: TRBD2; v_gene: TRBV5-1; j_gene: TRBJ2-3; abundance: .; CDR3aa: CASNLGLAGPKDTQYF; CDR3nt: TGCGCTAGCAACTTGGGGCTAGCGGGGCCGAAGGATACGCAGTATTTT
d_gene: .; v_gene: TRBV29-1; j_gene: TRBJ2-5; abundance: once; CDR3aa: CSVDLGAVETQYF; CDR3nt: TGCAGCGTTGATTTAGGTGCGGTAGAGACCCAGTACTTT
d_gene: .; v_gene: TRBV5-1; j_gene: TRBJ1-4; abundance: .; CDR3aa: CASSLTVNQGEVFF; CDR3nt: TGCGCCAGCAGCTTGACGGTCAATCAAGGGGAAGTGTTTTTT
d_gene: .; v_gene: TRBV6-5; j_gene: TRBJ2-1; abundance: .; CDR3aa: CASCYGVGDYYNERFF; CDR3nt: TGTGCCAGCTGTTACGGTGTAGGGGATTACTACAATGAGCGGTTCTTC
d_gene: .; v_gene: TRBV12-3/TRBV12-4; j_gene: TRBJ1-6; abundance: .; CDR3aa: CACTLRGFNSPLHF; CDR3nt: TGTGCCTGCACCCTACGGGGGTTTAATTCACCCCTCCACTTT
d_gene: .; v_gene: TRBV12-3/TRBV12-4; j_gene: TRBJ1-2; abundance: once; CDR3aa: CASSPTGTQNYGCTF; CDR3nt: TGTGCCAGCAGTCCGACCGGGACACAAAACTATGGCTGCACCTTC
d_gene: .; v_gene: TRBV6-6; j_gene: TRBJ1-5; abundance: .; CDR3aa: CTSSQTENLPQHF; CDR3nt: TGTACCAGCAGCCAGACAGAAAACCTGCCCCAGCATTTT
d_gene: TRBD2; v_gene: TRBV6-1; j_gene: TRBJ2-2; abundance: .; CDR3aa: CASSRLAGATVELFF; CDR3nt: TGTGCCAGCAGTAGACTAGCGGGAGCCACCGTGGAGCTGTTTTTT
d_gene: .; v_gene: TRBV29-1; j_gene: TRBJ2-1; abundance: many; CDR3aa: CSNGHNEQFF; CDR3nt: TGCAGCAATGGGCACAATGAGCAGTTCTTC
d_gene: .; v_gene: TRBV11-2; j_gene: TRBJ1-1; abundance: .; CDR3aa: CASRFANSRNTESFF; CDR3nt: TGTGCCAGCCGCTTCGCCAATTCAAGGAACACCGAATCTTTCTTT
d_gene: .; v_gene: TRBV28; j_gene: TRBJ1-5; abundance: .; CDR3aa: CASRLEVGGLNQPQHF; CDR3nt: TGTGCCAGCAGACTAGAGGTGGGGGGTCTAAATCAGCCCCAGCATTTT
d_gene: TRBD2; v_gene: TRBV29-1; j_gene: TRBJ2-5; abundance: few; CDR3aa: CSVEFYWTSGVKQETQYF; CDR3nt: TGCAGCGTTGAATTCTATTGGACTAGTGGGGTGAAACAAGAAACCCAGTACTTC
d_gene: TRBD1; v_gene: TRBV6-5; j_gene: TRBJ2-2; abundance: .; CDR3aa: CAISYYPPGTGGSGWELFF; CDR3nt: TGTGCCATCAGTTACTACCCCCCCGGGACAGGGGGTAGTGGCTGGGAGCTGTTTTTT
d_gene: TRBD1; v_gene: TRBV6-1; j_gene: TRBJ1-2; abundance: once; CDR3aa: CASRGDSLPYGYAF; CDR3nt: TGTGCCAGCAGGGGGGACAGCCTTCCCTATGGCTACGCCTTC
d_gene: .; v_gene: TRBV20-1; j_gene: TRBJ2-3; abundance: .; CDR3aa: CSASDRGASRFFTDTQYF; CDR3nt: TGCAGTGCTAGTGATAGGGGGGCCTCCAGATTTTTCACAGATACGCAGTATTTT
d_gene: .; v_gene: TRBV11-3; j_gene: TRBJ1-1; abundance: .; CDR3aa: CASSLESMTGAEAFF; CDR3nt: TGTGCCAGCAGCTTAGAATCGATGACAGGCGCTGAAGCTTTCTTT
d_gene: .; v_gene: TRBV29-1; j_gene: TRBJ2-5; abundance: .; CDR3aa: CGAKPYLQTGQETHYF; CDR3nt: TGTGGCGCCAAGCCCTACCTCCAGACAGGTCAAGAGACCCATTACTTC
d_gene: .; v_gene: TRBV11-2; j_gene: TRBJ2-1; abundance: .; CDR3aa: CASSIQGVANEQFF; CDR3nt: TGTGCAAGTAGCATACAGGGAGTAGCCAATGAGCAGTTCTTC
d_gene: .; v_gene: TRBV6-2/TRBV6-3; j_gene: TRBJ2-1; abundance: .; CDR3aa: CASTPKVGNSWIEQFF; CDR3nt: TGTGCCAGCACTCCAAAAGTTGGGAATTCTTGGATTGAGCAGTTCTTC
d_gene: TRBD2; v_gene: TRBV7-9; j_gene: TRBJ2-3; abundance: .; CDR3aa: CASSGLAGGAKDTQYF; CDR3nt: TGTGCCAGCAGTGGACTAGCGGGGGGCGCGAAAGATACGCAGTATTTT
d_gene: .; v_gene: TRBV6-5; j_gene: TRBJ2-7; abundance: once; CDR3aa: CAISYTDSCEQYF; CDR3nt: TGTGCCATCAGTTACACAGACTCCTGCGAGCAGTACTTC
d_gene: TRBD1; v_gene: TRBV19; j_gene: TRBJ1-5; abundance: .; CDR3aa: CASSKGTGDDQTQHF; CDR3nt: TGTGCCAGTAGTAAGGGGACAGGAGACGATCAGACCCAGCATTTT
d_gene: TRBD1; v_gene: TRBV4-1; j_gene: TRBJ2-3; abundance: .; CDR3aa: CTRGHQETQYF; CDR3nt: TGCACCAGGGGGCATCAGGAAACGCAGTATTTT
d_gene: TRBD1; v_gene: TRBV12-3/TRBV12-4; j_gene: TRBJ1-5; abundance: .; CDR3aa: CASSSSGGDNLPQNF; CDR3nt: TGTGCCAGCAGTTCCTCAGGGGGTGACAATCTGCCCCAGAATTTT
d_gene: TRBD2; v_gene: TRBV12-3/TRBV12-4; j_gene: TRBJ2-3; abundance: .; CDR3aa: CASRTPGLAGGAQYF; CDR3nt: TGTGCCAGCAGAACCCCGGGACTAGCGGGGGGGGCACAGTATTTT
d_gene: TRBD1; v_gene: TRBV6-6; j_gene: TRBJ2-3; abundance: many; CDR3aa: CASSYSIDRGDTQYF; CDR3nt: TGTGCCAGCAGTTACAGTATCGACAGGGGAGATACGCAGTATTTT
d_gene: .; v_gene: TRBV29-1; j_gene: TRBJ2-5; abundance: .; CDR3aa: CSVADSFQEKQYF; CDR3nt: TGCAGTGTGGCCGACAGCTTCCAAGAGAAACAGTACTTC
d_gene: .; v_gene: TRBV6-1; j_gene: TRBJ1-5; abundance: .; CDR3aa: CASSEGWAMDQPQRF; CDR3nt: TGTGCCAGCAGTGAAGGATGGGCGATGGATCAGCCCCAGCGTTTT
d_gene: TRBD2; v_gene: TRBV29-1; j_gene: TRBJ2-2; abundance: .; CDR3aa: CSVVPAGSNTGEPSF; CDR3nt: TGCAGCGTTGTTCCAGCGGGGTCGAACACCGGGGAGCCGTCTTTC
d_gene: .; v_gene: TRBV6-2/TRBV6-3; j_gene: TRBJ2-2; abundance: .; CDR3aa: CVSSRINTGGLFF; CDR3nt: TGTGTCAGCAGCAGAATTAACACCGGGGGGCTGTTTTTT
d_gene: .; v_gene: TRBV20-1; j_gene: TRBJ2-7; abundance: .; CDR3aa: CSAFTGSYEQYF; CDR3nt: TGCAGTGCCTTTACAGGGTCCTACGAGCAGTACTTC
d_gene: .; v_gene: TRBV10-3; j_gene: TRBJ2-3; abundance: .; CDR3aa: CAIGLRDTHYF; CDR3nt: TGTGCCATCGGCCTTCGGGATACGCATTATTTT
d_gene: TRBD2; v_gene: TRBV11-2; j_gene: TRBJ2-1; abundance: .; CDR3aa: CASSSRLAGITNEQFF; CDR3nt: TGTGCCAGCAGCTCCCGACTAGCGGGGATAACCAATGAGCAGTTCTTC
d_gene: .; v_gene: TRBV6-2/TRBV6-3; j_gene: TRBJ1-5; abundance: .; CDR3aa: CASTPGPQEGQLQHF; CDR3nt: TGTGCCAGCACCCCGGGGCCCCAAGAGGGTCAACTCCAGCATTTT
d_gene: TRBD1; v_gene: TRBV29-1; j_gene: TRBJ2-1; abundance: .; CDR3aa: CSVTHWTGGYDEQFF; CDR3nt: TGCAGCGTTACCCATTGGACAGGGGGCTACGATGAGCAGTTCTTC
d_gene: TRBD1; v_gene: TRBV18; j_gene: TRBJ1-2; abundance: .; CDR3aa: CAGSPGTGTLSYTF; CDR3nt: TGTGCCGGCTCACCCGGGACAGGGACCCTCAGCTACACCTTC
d_gene: .; v_gene: TRBV7-3; j_gene: TRBJ2-7; abundance: .; CDR3aa: CASSLMGGGYYEQYF; CDR3nt: TGTGCCAGCAGCTTAATGGGGGGGGGCTATTACGAGCAGTACTTC
d_gene: .; v_gene: TRBV11-2; j_gene: TRBJ2-7; abundance: .; CDR3aa: CASSLGYVSYEQYF; CDR3nt: TGTGCCAGCAGCCTGGGATATGTCTCCTACGAACAGTACTTC
d_gene: .; v_gene: TRBV6-2/TRBV6-3; j_gene: TRBJ1-1; abundance: .; CDR3aa: CASRPFLRQRREASF; CDR3nt: TGTGCCAGCCGACCTTTTCTGAGACAAAGAAGAGAAGCTTCCTTT
d_gene: .; v_gene: TRBV5-1; j_gene: TRBJ2-5; abundance: .; CDR3aa: CASSLLSLGLYGGETQYF; CDR3nt: TGCGCTAGCAGTTTGTTGAGTTTGGGACTTTATGGGGGAGAGACCCAATACTTC
d_gene: .; v_gene: TRBV29-1; j_gene: TRBJ2-7; abundance: once; CDR3aa: CSVGESPGHSGEQYF; CDR3nt: TGCAGCGTCGGCGAGTCGCCAGGGCACTCGGGGGAGCAGTACTTC
d_gene: TRBD2; v_gene: TRBV5-8; j_gene: TRBJ2-1; abundance: .; CDR3aa: CVSRQGLAGAYEQFF; CDR3nt: TGTGTCAGCAGGCAAGGACTAGCGGGAGCGTATGAGCAGTTCTTC
d_gene: .; v_gene: TRBV12-3/TRBV12-4; j_gene: TRBJ1-2; abundance: .; CDR3aa: CASSQWGPYYGYTF; CDR3nt: TGTGCCAGCAGCCAGTGGGGCCCATATTATGGCTACACCTTC
d_gene: .; v_gene: TRBV29-1; j_gene: TRBJ2-7; abundance: .; CDR3aa: CSAEDGSYEQYF; CDR3nt: TGCAGCGCTGAGGATGGTTCCTACGAGCAGTACTTC
d_gene: .; v_gene: TRBV18; j_gene: TRBJ2-3; abundance: .; CDR3aa: CASPPQGQGPDTQYF; CDR3nt: TGTGCCAGCCCACCACAGGGTCAAGGACCAGATACGCAGTATTTT
d_gene: .; v_gene: TRBV6-1; j_gene: TRBJ1-2; abundance: .; CDR3aa: CVSSTRGGSYHGYTF; CDR3nt: TGTGTCAGCAGCACCAGAGGGGGGAGTTACCATGGCTACACCTTC
d_gene: .; v_gene: TRBV6-1; j_gene: TRBJ2-7; abundance: few; CDR3aa: CARSEQLSYEQYF; CDR3nt: TGTGCCAGAAGTGAACAGTTATCCTACGAGCAGTACTTC
d_gene: .; v_gene: TRBV24-1; j_gene: TRBJ2-3; abundance: many; CDR3aa: CATSDPRTRSTDTQYF; CDR3nt: TGTGCCACCAGTGATCCCAGGACAAGGAGCACAGATACGCAGTATTTT
d_gene: .; v_gene: TRBV5-1; j_gene: TRBJ2-7; abundance: .; CDR3aa: CASRLGTPTSYEQYF; CDR3nt: TGCGCCAGCAGACTCGGGACTCCTACATCCTACGAGCAGTACTTC
d_gene: .; v_gene: TRBV29-1; j_gene: TRBJ1-6; abundance: .; CDR3aa: CSAGRAGDNSPFHF; CDR3nt: TGCAGCGCCGGGAGAGCAGGGGATAATTCACCATTCCACTTT
d_gene: TRBD2; v_gene: TRBV4-1; j_gene: TRBJ2-2; abundance: .; CDR3aa: CPSRARGSSGGPRGIGELFF; CDR3nt: TGCCCCAGCAGAGCAAGAGGGTCTAGCGGGGGGCCGAGGGGAATCGGGGAGCTGTTTTTT
d_gene: .; v_gene: TRBV4-2; j_gene: TRBJ1-4; abundance: .; CDR3aa: CDSSPFGENLFF; CDR3nt: TGTGACAGCAGCCCGTTTGGGGAAAACCTGTTTTTT
d_gene: .; v_gene: TRBV5-6; j_gene: TRBJ2-7; abundance: .; CDR3aa: CASSSGGTGTWALEQYF; CDR3nt: TGTGCCAGCAGCTCTGGTGGTACCGGGACATGGGCCCTCGAGCAGTACTTC
d_gene: .; v_gene: TRBV12-3/TRBV12-4; j_gene: TRBJ1-2; abundance: .; CDR3aa: CASSSDEGHTF; CDR3nt: TGTGCCAGCAGTTCAGACGAAGGTCACACCTTC